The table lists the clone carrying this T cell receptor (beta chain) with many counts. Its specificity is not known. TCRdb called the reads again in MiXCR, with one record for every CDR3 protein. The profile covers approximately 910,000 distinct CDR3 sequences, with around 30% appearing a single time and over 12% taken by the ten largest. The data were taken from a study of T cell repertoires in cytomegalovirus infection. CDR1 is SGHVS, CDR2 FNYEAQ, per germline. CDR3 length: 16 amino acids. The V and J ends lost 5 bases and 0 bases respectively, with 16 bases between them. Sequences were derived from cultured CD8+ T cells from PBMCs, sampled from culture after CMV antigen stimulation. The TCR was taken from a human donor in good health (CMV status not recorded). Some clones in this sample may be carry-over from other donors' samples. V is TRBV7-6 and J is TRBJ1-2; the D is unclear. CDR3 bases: TGTGCCAGCAGCCCTTTAGCGGGTGTATCTAACTATGGCTACACCTTC. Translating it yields CASSPLAGVSNYGYTF.